One and the same sample provided the 5 T cell receptor beta chains below, sequenced in a study of T cells in Graves' hyperthyroidism and ophthalmopathy. RNA transcripts yielded amplified TCR beta CDR3 regions. Carried out on the TCR CDR3, a first-round RT-PCR used the HTBI primer set. Each CDR3 protein gets one entry after TCRdb re-called the multiplex PCR reads with MiXCR. Here the sample spans about 700,000 distinct CDR3 sequences, 40% to 55% being singletons. Sequencing input: peripheral blood or thyroid tissue (not recorded which). These receptor sequences come from an adult man with Graves' disease, either hyperthyroidism or ophthalmopathy (not recorded which).

This clonotype showed up many times. The rearrangement links TRBV7-2 to TRBJ2-7, with 10 bases matching TRBD1. Germline CDR1 SGHTA, CDR2 FQGNSA. The junction had 10 bases not matched to a gene; V was cut back by 5 bases and J by 9 bases. The CDR3 loop spans 14 amino acids. CDR3 DNA sequence: TGTGCCAGCAGCCCGGGACAGGGGAGTCGTGTGCAGTACTTC. It yields the protein CASSPGQGSRVQYF.

To note about this clonotype: A read error may be the cause here, since a much bigger clone is one base away. The rearrangement uses TRBV2 and TRBJ1-2; D remains unclear. The CDR3 is 15 residues long. Germline CDR1 is SNHLY and CDR2 is FYNNEI. V was trimmed by 1 base and J by 2 bases, leaving 11 bases between them. CDR3 protein: CASSEDRFHNYGYTF. CDR3 nucleotides: TGTGCCAGCAGTGAAGACCGTTTCCACAACTATGGCTACACCTTC.

The sample holds a few counts of this clonotype. This chain uses TRBV20-1 with TRBJ2-5, with a tentative D call TRBD1 (6 bases). The V gene's germline CDR1 is DFQATT and CDR2 SNEGSKA (reference sequence). CDR3 size: 13 residues. Deletions cut 0 bases from V and 5 bases from J, with 10 bases between. The CDR3 DNA reads as TGCAGTGCTAGAGATGGCCAGGGGGAGACCCAGTACTTC. Translating gives CSARDGQGETQYF.

In its sample, this clonotype was seen a few times. V usage is TRBV2 and J usage is TRBJ1-6, with TRBD1 matching 11 bases. With V trimmed by 11 bases and J by 9 bases, 6 bases remained unmatched. Germline V gives CDR1 SNHLY, CDR2 FYNNEI. This CDR3 contains 13 residues. As DNA, the CDR3 is TGTGCCGGCCGGGACAGGGGGACTTCACCCCTCCACTTT. It specifies CAGRDRGTSPLHF.

A few counts support this clonotype. The rearrangement joins TRBV5-1 to TRBJ1-1, with D perhaps TRBD1 (6 bases). The V gene's germline CDR1 is SGHRS and CDR2 YFSETQ. Trimming shortened V by 6 bases and J by 3 bases, and 15 bases separated the two germline ends. This CDR3 has 14 residues. In DNA, the CDR3 is TGCGCCAGCACCATGACAGGAACCTACACTGAAGCTTTCTTT. Amino acid sequence: CASTMTGTYTEAFF.